Included here is one TCR beta chain sequence, with context. Its matching antigen is unknown. This CDR3 has 14 amino acids. Germline loops: CDR1 MNHEY, CDR2 SVGAGI. Between the trimmed V and J ends, which lost 5 bases and 0 bases, there was a span of 11 bases. The entry originates in a study of cytomegalovirus exposure and HLA in healthy donors. Study-wide results and limits: Earlier analysis looked at TCR beta V segments, and most were productive about 87% or about 30% of the time. In a later analysis, parvovirus B19, influenza, CMV and Epstein-Barr virus appeared linked to several top co-occurrence clusters.

Primers for the PCR totalled 60 Vbeta and 13 Jbeta. Produced via immunoSEQ multiplex PCR; TCRdb's table is partial and in-frame only. The table shows around 190,000 clones, with about nine tenths occurring only once. The sequence was collected from a boy aged 2 to 10 in good health and CMV-seronegative. V gene TRBV6-5 combines with J gene TRBJ2-7; D remains ambiguous. Sequences were obtained from PBMCs. The CDR3 DNA reads as TGTGCCAGCAGTCGCGTCCCTAGCTCCTACGAGCAGTACTTC. It codes for CASSRVPSSYEQYF.